These 4 T cell receptor beta chains share one sample of origin, sequenced in a study of cytomegalovirus exposure and HLA in healthy donors (dated by TCRdb to 2016 to 2017). Receptor amplification or capture employed the immunoSEQ multiplex PCR assay. For the multiplex PCR, a mixture combining 60 forward primers for TCR Vbeta segments and 13 reverse primers for TCR Jbeta segments was used. Here the immuneACCESS table is served through TCRdb, limited to in-frame sequences with V and J called. Missing clones are a known gap in these copies; in checked studies unresolved V genes cover under half, and the rest lacks a known reason. Across this sample there are around 120,000 clones, with roughly 77% seen only once. The top ten clonotypes cover 5.9% of the sample. Sequences were obtained from PBMCs. All receptors derive from a woman in her forties in good health and CMV-seropositive.

V gene TRBV5-4 combines with J gene TRBJ2-2; D possibly corresponds to TRBD2 (5 bases). The CDR3 covers 15 residues. The germline V gene has CDR1 SGHNT and CDR2 YYREEE (reference sequence). V lost 0 bases, J lost 7 bases, and 13 bases lay in between. CDR3 DNA: TGTGCCAGCAGCTTGGATGGGAGTAGAAACGGGGAGCTGTTTTTT. It translates to CASSLDGSRNGELFF.

The rearrangement uses TRBV9 and TRBJ1-3, with D uncertain. This CDR3 contains 14 residues. The V gene's germline CDR1 is SGDLS and CDR2 YYNGEE. V was cut by 3 bases and J by 4 bases, with 11 bases left in between. This CDR3 is CASSGPSRGNTIYF. The CDR3 nucleotides read TGTGCCAGCAGCGGGCCTTCGAGGGGAAACACCATATATTTT.

The chain recombines TRBV6-1 with TRBJ1-2; D unresolved. The CDR3 covers 14 residues. Trimming shortened V by 7 bases and J by 2 bases, and 14 bases separated the two germline ends. Germline CDR1 reads MNHNS; CDR2 reads SASEGT. The CDR3 loop is CASIPMGPNYGYTF. The CDR3 bases are TGTGCCAGCATCCCGATGGGCCCCAACTATGGCTACACCTTC.

This clone was recorded only once. The V gene is TRBV6-1, the J gene TRBJ2-5; 7 nucleotides match TRBD1. There are 14 residues in the CDR3. The V segment lost 6 bases and the J segment 4 bases; nucleotides outside the gene matches: 8. Germline values: CDR1 MNHNS, CDR2 SASEGT. DNA of the CDR3: TGTGCCAGCAGACCTATACAGGGGAGAGAGACCCAGTACTTC. It yields the protein CASRPIQGRETQYF.